This T cell receptor beta chain stems from a study of cytomegalovirus exposure and HLA in healthy donors. Study-wide results and limits: Sequencing depth roughly uniform across donors was assumed in presence/absence analyses.

Concerning this clone itself: The antigen is not known.

This PCR relied on a set of 60 Vbeta primers and 13 Jbeta primers. Profiled with immunoSEQ multiplex PCR; TCRdb holds only in-frame clones, not every one. In the table there are some 170,000 clones, about 75% of which are singletons. The sequence was obtained from a woman in her forties or fifties in good health and CMV-seropositive. Sequencing used PBMCs.

As DNA, the CDR3 is TGTGCCAGTAGTGTGGACAGGGTTGGGAACACCGGGGAGCTGTTTTTT. Translated: CASSVDRVGNTGELFF. The rearrangement links TRBV19 to TRBJ2-2; 8 bases agree with TRBD1. Trimming at V came to 5 bases and at J to 1 base, leaving 6 bases not matched to a gene. The CDR3 extends over 16 amino acids. CDR1 and CDR2 from the germline V gene are LNHDA and SQIVND (reference sequence).